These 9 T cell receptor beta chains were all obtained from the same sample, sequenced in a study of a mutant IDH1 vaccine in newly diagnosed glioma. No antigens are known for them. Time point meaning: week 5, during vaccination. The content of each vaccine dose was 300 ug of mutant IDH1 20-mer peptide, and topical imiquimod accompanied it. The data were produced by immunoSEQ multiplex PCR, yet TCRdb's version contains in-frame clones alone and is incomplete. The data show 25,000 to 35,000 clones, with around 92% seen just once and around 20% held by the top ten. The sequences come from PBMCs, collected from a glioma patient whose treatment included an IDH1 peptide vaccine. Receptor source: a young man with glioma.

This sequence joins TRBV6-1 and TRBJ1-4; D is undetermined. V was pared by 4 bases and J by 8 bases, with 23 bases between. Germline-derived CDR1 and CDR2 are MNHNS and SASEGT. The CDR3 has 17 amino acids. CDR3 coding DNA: TGTGCCAGCAGTGTCTCTCGGTCGCCGGGCGGAATCGAAAAACTGTTTTTT. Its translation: CASSVSRSPGGIEKLFF.

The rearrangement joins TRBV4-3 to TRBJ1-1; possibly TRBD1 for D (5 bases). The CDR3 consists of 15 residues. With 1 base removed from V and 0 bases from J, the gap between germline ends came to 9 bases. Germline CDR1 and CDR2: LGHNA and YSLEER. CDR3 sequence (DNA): TGCGCCAGCAGCCAAGGGTTACAGGTGAACACTGAAGCTTTCTTT. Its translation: CASSQGLQVNTEAFF.

Here the CDR3 DNA reads TGTGCCAGCAGCTTAGGATCCGCTGCCCTGGGGGAAAAACTGTTTTTT. As protein: CASSLGSAALGEKLFF. The rearrangement links TRBV7-2 to TRBJ1-4; D unresolved. Germline CDR1 is SGHTA and CDR2 is FQGNSA. The germline V and J ends were trimmed by 1 base and 8 bases, with 17 bases remaining between them. The CDR3 runs to 16 residues.

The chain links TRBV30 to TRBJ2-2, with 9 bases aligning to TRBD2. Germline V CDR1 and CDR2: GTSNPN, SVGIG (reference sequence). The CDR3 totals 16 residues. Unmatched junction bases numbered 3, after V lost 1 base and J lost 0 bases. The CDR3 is CAWSALAGTNTGELFF. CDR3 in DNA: TGTGCCTGGAGTGCACTAGCGGGTACGAACACCGGGGAGCTGTTTTTT.

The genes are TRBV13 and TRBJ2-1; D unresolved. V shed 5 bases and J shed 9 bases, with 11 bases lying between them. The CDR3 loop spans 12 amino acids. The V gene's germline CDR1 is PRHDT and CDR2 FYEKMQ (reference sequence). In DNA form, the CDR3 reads TGTGCCAGCAGCGTCGCGGTCCCTGAGCAGTTCTTC. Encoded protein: CASSVAVPEQFF.

The CDR3 bases are TGCAGCGGGACGGGGACTAAAGAGACCCAGTACTTC. It yields the protein CSGTGTKETQYF. J is TRBJ2-5 and V is TRBV29-1; TRBD2 agrees at 7 bases. The CDR3 runs 12 residues. Germline V gene data show CDR1 as SQVTM and CDR2 as ANQGSEA. Unmatched junction bases numbered 5, after V lost 7 bases and J lost 3 bases.

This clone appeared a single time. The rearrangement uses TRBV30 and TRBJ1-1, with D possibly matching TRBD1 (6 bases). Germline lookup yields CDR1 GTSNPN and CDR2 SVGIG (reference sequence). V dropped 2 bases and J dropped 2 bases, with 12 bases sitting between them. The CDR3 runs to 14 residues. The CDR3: CAWSLGQRNTEAFF. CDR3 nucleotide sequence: TGTGCCTGGAGTCTGGGACAAAGAAACACTGAAGCTTTCTTT.

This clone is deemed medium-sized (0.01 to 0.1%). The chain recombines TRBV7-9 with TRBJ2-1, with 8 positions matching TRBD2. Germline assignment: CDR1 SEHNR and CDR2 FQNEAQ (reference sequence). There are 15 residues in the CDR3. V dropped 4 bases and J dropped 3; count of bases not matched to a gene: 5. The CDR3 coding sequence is TGTGCCAGCAGCTACGCCACTAGCGGCTACAATGAGCAGTTCTTC. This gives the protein CASSYATSGYNEQFF. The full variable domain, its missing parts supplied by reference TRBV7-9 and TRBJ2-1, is DTGVSQNPRHKITKRGQNVTFRCDPISEHNRLYWYRQTLGQGPEFLTYFQNEAQLEKSRLLSDRFSAERPKGSFSTLEIQRTEQGDSAMYLCASSYATSGYNEQFFGPGTRLTVL.

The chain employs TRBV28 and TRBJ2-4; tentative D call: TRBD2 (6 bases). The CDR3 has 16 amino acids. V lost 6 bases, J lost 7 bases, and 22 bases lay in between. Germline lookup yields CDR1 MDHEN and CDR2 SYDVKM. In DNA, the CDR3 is TGTGCCAGCAGCCCGCGGCGACTTCGGGAGAGGAACATTCAGTACTTC. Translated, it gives CASSPRRLRERNIQYF.